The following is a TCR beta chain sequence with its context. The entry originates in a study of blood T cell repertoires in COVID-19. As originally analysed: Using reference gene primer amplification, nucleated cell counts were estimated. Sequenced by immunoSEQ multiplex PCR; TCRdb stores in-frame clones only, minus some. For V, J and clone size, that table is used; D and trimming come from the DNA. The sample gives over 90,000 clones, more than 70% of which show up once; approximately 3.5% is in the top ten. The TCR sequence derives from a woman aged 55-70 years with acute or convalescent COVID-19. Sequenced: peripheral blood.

In DNA form, the CDR3 reads TGTGCCAGCAGCTTAGCTCCCCCTCTTGGGACTACATCTATCTCCTACGAGCAGTACTTC. Its translation: CASSLAPPLGTTSISYEQYF. The chain combines TRBV7-6 with TRBJ2-7, with 7 bases aligning to TRBD2. Losses at the gene ends were 0 bases for V and 0 bases for J; bases not matched to a gene: 17. This CDR3 has 20 amino acids. Germline CDR1 SGHVS, CDR2 FNYEAQ.